This TCR beta chain is drawn from a study of shared T cell receptors in the human thymus (dated by TCRdb to the early 2020s). Background on the whole study: The study examined how the human thymus generates shared, self-reactive T-cell receptor alpha chains.

As to this clone: It lacks a known antigen. No per-base quality is available; no much larger clone lies one base away.

The receptor library was made with the immunoSEQ multiplex PCR assay. As stored in TCRdb, this immuneACCESS dataset retains in-frame rearrangements with V and J assigned. A fraction of the clones does not appear; measured against another copy, unresolved V genes explain less than half of the discrepancy, and the remainder lacks a known reason. Within this sample are hundreds of thousands of clones, with approximately 87% of them counted one time only. The top ten clones comprise 0.0094% of the sample. The same data also contributed to another study, on human thymus T cells. That second report states: The donors were immunologically healthy infants in Finland who had open corrective cardiac surgery for congenital heart defects. The thymus tissue came from surgical resects taken out during corrective cardiac surgery. V and J gene segment usage appeared biased in both thymic and peripheral blood repertoires. Highly overlapping thymic TCR repertoires among unrelated individuals were reported in the related research. TCR alpha and beta repertoires from roughly 8 infant thymus samples and four related peripheral blood samples were characterized in the study. Donor ages ranging from about 7 to 250 days were recorded, and more than 5 male and a couple of female infants were included in the cohort. Thymocytes were freed from the tissue by mechanical means and kept at -70 degrees C as pellets of roughly 8.5-30 million cells. A QIAsymphony instrument was used to extract genomic DNA from frozen cell pellets. The immunoSEQ multiplex PCR assay was used to amplify the TCRB and TCRAD loci from a standardized quantity of quality-controlled genomic DNA. The V(D)J region was spanned by amplicons of a length sufficient to cover the CDR3 and to identify V and J genes. The commercial immunoSEQ service was used to sequence amplicons on an Illumina platform. Primer bias and sequencing errors were corrected as previously described, and TCRAD and TCRB were defined on the basis of the IMGT database. The repertoires were analysed using immunoSEQ Analyzer 3.0 and VDJTools for basic statistics, V/J segment usage, diversity estimates, rarefaction and pairwise overlap. To estimate diversity, the Chao1, ChaoE, Efron-Thisted, Shannon and inverse Simpson indices were applied, and diversity was also estimated on datasets down-sampled to the smallest sample. For repertoire overlap, CDR3 nucleotide sequence, V gene and J gene had to match strictly, and clustering was done by Jaccard-based multidimensional scaling. On average, roughly 810,000 unique TCRB clonotypes were obtained from thymus samples, compared with approximately 84,000 from blood samples.

This TCR was sampled from a boy younger than two with a congenital heart defect. Donor details come from another sample of the same person, matched by shared clones. Sequencing was done on a sample of thymocytes.

The CDR3 reads as follows: CASSPNSFATNEKLFF. The sequenced DNA is TGTGCCAGCAGTCCCAACTCTTTCGCAACTAATGAAAAACTGTTTTTT. The sequence is built from TRBV27 and TRBJ1-4, with no reliable assignment of the D segment. Looking up the germline V gene (reference sequence) yields CDR1 MNHEY and CDR2 SMNVEV. V sheds 5 bases and J sheds 0 bases, leaving 13 bases between their ends. From the cysteine up to the phenylalanine, the CDR3 has a length of 16 residues. Kept here is only the CDR3 DNA, which spans 48 bases and is read in frame from base 1.